This is a list of T cell receptor beta chains from one sample in a study of human T cells and chemical hapten exposure. Each CDR3 protein gets one entry after TCRdb re-called the RACE reads with MiXCR. This table holds approximately 92,000 distinct CDR3 sequences, about an eighth found once. The material sequenced was whole blood, taken in connection with sensitization to the hapten diphenylcyclopropenone (DPC). These receptor sequences come from a woman aged 40 to 55 with alopecia areata. Some clones in this sample may be carry-over from other donors' samples. Each CDR3 is given with its conserved first and last residue. A D gene is named only where the DNA matches it firmly. The listing skips clone size in some rows; elsewhere it reads once, few, many or a size class.

d_gene: -
j_gene: TRBJ1-3
v_gene: TRBV6-5
abundance: many
CDR3nt: TGTGCCAGCAGTTACTCGGACGGAGGACTCTCTGGAAACACCATATATTTT
CDR3aa: CASSYSDGGLSGNTIYF

d_gene: -
j_gene: TRBJ1-1
v_gene: TRBV10-1
abundance: many
CDR3nt: TGCGCCAGCAGCCCCGGTTTTGGTAGGAGCCAGACTGAAGCTTTCTTT
CDR3aa: CASSPGFGRSQTEAFF

d_gene: -
j_gene: TRBJ1-2
v_gene: TRBV3-2
abundance: -
CDR3nt: TGTGCCAGCAGCCAAGTCATGGAGGACTATGGCTACACCTTC
CDR3aa: CASSQVMEDYGYTF

d_gene: -
j_gene: TRBJ2-5
v_gene: TRBV30
abundance: -
CDR3nt: TGTGCCTGGAACGGGCAGATCCAAGAGACCCAGTACTTC
CDR3aa: CAWNGQIQETQYF

d_gene: TRBD1
j_gene: TRBJ1-1
v_gene: TRBV18
abundance: -
CDR3nt: TGTGCCAGCTCATCCGGGACAGGTGAAGCTTTCTTT
CDR3aa: CASSSGTGEAFF

d_gene: -
j_gene: TRBJ2-2
v_gene: TRBV9
abundance: -
CDR3nt: TGTGCCAGCAGCCCCATGGACAATCCCACCGGGGAGCTGTTTTTT
CDR3aa: CASSPMDNPTGELFF

d_gene: -
j_gene: TRBJ1-1
v_gene: TRBV3-1
abundance: few
CDR3nt: TGTGCCAGCAGCCCCCAGGGGTATAACACTGAAGCTTTCTTT
CDR3aa: CASSPQGYNTEAFF

d_gene: -
j_gene: TRBJ1-5
v_gene: TRBV12-3/TRBV12-4
abundance: -
CDR3nt: TGTGCCAGCAGGCCCGACAGACAGCCCCAGCATTTT
CDR3aa: CASRPDRQPQHF

d_gene: TRBD1
j_gene: TRBJ2-7
v_gene: TRBV9
abundance: -
CDR3nt: TGTGCCAGCAGCCGGACAGGGCGCTCCTACGAGCAGTACTTC
CDR3aa: CASSRTGRSYEQYF

d_gene: -
j_gene: TRBJ1-2
v_gene: TRBV12-3/TRBV12-4
abundance: many
CDR3nt: TGTGCCAGCCGTAGGAGGATGGCAGGTGAAGAAGGCGGCTACACCTTC
CDR3aa: CASRRRMAGEEGGYTF

d_gene: -
j_gene: TRBJ2-5
v_gene: TRBV15
abundance: few
CDR3nt: TGTGCCACCAGCAGACAGGGCATCCAAGAGACCCAGTACTTC
CDR3aa: CATSRQGIQETQYF

d_gene: TRBD1
j_gene: TRBJ1-2
v_gene: TRBV6-5
abundance: -
CDR3nt: TGTGCCAGCAGTTCGGCCGACAGGGCAGTTTATGGCTACACCTTC
CDR3aa: CASSSADRAVYGYTF

d_gene: TRBD2
j_gene: TRBJ2-3
v_gene: TRBV7-2
abundance: few
CDR3nt: TGTGCCAGTAATCTAGCGGGGTACACAGATACGCAGTATTTT
CDR3aa: CASNLAGYTDTQYF

d_gene: TRBD1
j_gene: TRBJ2-7
v_gene: TRBV12-3/TRBV12-4
abundance: -
CDR3nt: TGTGCCAGCAGTTCAAATGACCGGGACAGGGGGTACGAGCAGTACTTC
CDR3aa: CASSSNDRDRGYEQYF

d_gene: -
j_gene: TRBJ1-1
v_gene: TRBV14
abundance: many
CDR3nt: TGTGCCAGCAGCCTACGACCCCAGGCTGAAGCTTTCTTT
CDR3aa: CASSLRPQAEAFF

d_gene: -
j_gene: TRBJ1-1
v_gene: TRBV14
abundance: many
CDR3nt: TGTGCCAGCAGCCCAACCACCGTATCTGAAGCTTTCTTT
CDR3aa: CASSPTTVSEAFF

d_gene: TRBD2
j_gene: TRBJ2-3
v_gene: TRBV15
abundance: few
CDR3nt: TGTGCCACCAGCGGCCAGGGACTAGCGGGAGTCACAGATACGCAGTATTTT
CDR3aa: CATSGQGLAGVTDTQYF

d_gene: -
j_gene: TRBJ1-2
v_gene: TRBV5-1
abundance: -
CDR3nt: TGCGCCAGCAGCTTGTCAGAGAACTATGGCTACACCTTC
CDR3aa: CASSLSENYGYTF

d_gene: -
j_gene: TRBJ2-4
v_gene: TRBV20-1
abundance: many
CDR3nt: TGCAGTGCTAGTGGGGATGTGTGGATTCAGTACTTC
CDR3aa: CSASGDVWIQYF

d_gene: -
j_gene: TRBJ1-6
v_gene: TRBV7-2
abundance: few
CDR3nt: TGTGCCAGCAGCCTTGGAGGGGATAATTCACCCCTCCACTTT
CDR3aa: CASSLGGDNSPLHF

d_gene: -
j_gene: TRBJ2-7
v_gene: TRBV4-1
abundance: -
CDR3nt: TGCGCCAGCAGCCAGGGTCCGACCCACGGCGGAGTGAGCACCTACGAGCAGTACTTC
CDR3aa: CASSQGPTHGGVSTYEQYF

d_gene: TRBD2
j_gene: TRBJ2-4
v_gene: TRBV7-2
abundance: few
CDR3nt: TGTGCCAGCAGCTTAGTAGGGACTACCGAAAACATTCAGTACTTC
CDR3aa: CASSLVGTTENIQYF

d_gene: -
j_gene: TRBJ2-5
v_gene: TRBV6-2/TRBV6-3
abundance: -
CDR3nt: TGTGCCAGCAACTCAGTGGGTCCCCAAGAGACCCAGTACTTC
CDR3aa: CASNSVGPQETQYF

d_gene: TRBD2
j_gene: TRBJ2-3
v_gene: TRBV4-2
abundance: few
CDR3nt: TGTGCCAGCAGCCAAGAGAGTCTAGCGGGAGGGGGGGCAGATACGCAGTATTTT
CDR3aa: CASSQESLAGGGADTQYF

d_gene: TRBD1
j_gene: TRBJ1-1
v_gene: TRBV7-2
abundance: -
CDR3nt: TGTGCCAGCAGCTTAGCGCGACAGGGGATGACTGAAGCTTTCTTT
CDR3aa: CASSLARQGMTEAFF

d_gene: -
j_gene: TRBJ1-3
v_gene: TRBV20-1
abundance: -
CDR3nt: TGCAGTGCTAGTGATCGGGGAACGAACACCATATATTTT
CDR3aa: CSASDRGTNTIYF

d_gene: -
j_gene: TRBJ2-1
v_gene: TRBV7-9
abundance: -
CDR3nt: TGTGCCACCCAGGGGCCCCGCTCCTACAATGAGCAGTTCTTC
CDR3aa: CATQGPRSYNEQFF

d_gene: -
j_gene: TRBJ2-2
v_gene: TRBV6-5
abundance: many
CDR3nt: TGTGCCAGCAGTACGGACTTAAGGGTCGGGGAGCTGTTTTTT
CDR3aa: CASSTDLRVGELFF

d_gene: TRBD1
j_gene: TRBJ1-3
v_gene: TRBV29-1
abundance: -
CDR3nt: TGCAGCGCCATCGGACAGGGTACGGGAAACACCATATATTTT
CDR3aa: CSAIGQGTGNTIYF

d_gene: TRBD2
j_gene: TRBJ2-1
v_gene: TRBV7-9
abundance: many
CDR3nt: TGTGCCAGCAGCTTATGGACTAGCGGGATGAATGAGCAGTTCTTC
CDR3aa: CASSLWTSGMNEQFF

d_gene: TRBD1
j_gene: TRBJ2-1
v_gene: TRBV12-3/TRBV12-4
abundance: few
CDR3nt: TGTGCCAGCAGTACAGGGGGTGGATTTACTGGGTACAATGAGCAGTTCTTC
CDR3aa: CASSTGGGFTGYNEQFF

d_gene: TRBD2
j_gene: TRBJ2-5
v_gene: TRBV11-2
abundance: -
CDR3nt: TGTGCCAGCAGCTCCCTCACTAGCGGGAGGGGGACCCAGTACTTC
CDR3aa: CASSSLTSGRGTQYF

d_gene: TRBD2
j_gene: TRBJ2-3
v_gene: TRBV20-1
abundance: few
CDR3nt: TGCAGTGCTAGTGGGCTAGCGGGATTCACAGATACGCAGTATTTT
CDR3aa: CSASGLAGFTDTQYF